Each of the 10 T cell receptor beta chains below was sequenced from the same sample in a study of CD4 T cells in relation to SARS-CoV-2 and coronaviruses. Antigen specificity for these receptors is unknown. Clones were read by immunoSEQ multiplex PCR, and TCRdb kept only the in-frame ones, dropping some. The sample records around 32,000 clones, less than 85% being singletons. Before the COVID-19 pandemic, during about 2011-2019, CD4+ T cells were taken from unexposed donors. After around nine days of culture, CD4+ T cells were isolated. The sequenced sample was CD4+ T cells from PBMCs, cultured in vitro. The receptors originated from a human donor in good health.

This clone appeared a few times. This sequence joins TRBV7-2 and TRBJ1-1; perhaps TRBD1 as D (5 bases). The CDR3 is made up of 14 amino acids. The germline gives CDR1 SGHTA, CDR2 FQGNSA. The germline V and J ends were trimmed by 4 bases and 6 bases, with 15 bases remaining between them. The CDR3 is CASSSREGLPEAFF. DNA for the CDR3: TGTGCCAGCAGCTCCAGGGAGGGTTTGCCTGAAGCTTTCTTT.

This rearrangement joins TRBV6-2 or TRBV6-3 to TRBJ1-1; D is ambiguous. The CDR3 has 14 amino acids. Looked up from germline, CDR1 is MNHEY and CDR2 is SVGEGT. The V end was cut by 5 bases, the J end by 1 base, with 11 bases between. The CDR3 reads CASSVIPRNTEAFF. The CDR3 nucleotides are TGTGCCAGCAGTGTTATTCCTAGGAACACTGAAGCTTTCTTT.

This chain joins TRBV7-9 and TRBJ2-1; 10 nucleotides line up with TRBD1. The CDR3 loop spans 14 amino acids. The V segment lost 1 base and the J segment 8 bases; nucleotides outside the gene matches: 2. Germline CDR1 is SEHNR and CDR2 is FQNEAQ (reference sequence). CDR3 sequence (DNA): TGTGCCAGCAGCTTAGGACAGGGGGCGTATGAGCAGTTCTTC. Its translation: CASSLGQGAYEQFF.

In its sample, this clone was seen a few times. This chain links TRBV5-5 with TRBJ2-7; 11 bases are shared with TRBD1. The ends lost 4 bases at V and 4 bases at J; junction bases unmatched: 13. This CDR3 has 17 amino acids. Germline loops: CDR1 SGHKS, CDR2 YYEKEE (reference sequence). CDR3 protein: CASSTGTGGSGGYEQYF. CDR3 DNA: TGTGCCAGCAGCACCGGGACAGGGGGTTCGGGAGGTTACGAGCAGTACTTC.

The chain links TRBV28 to TRBJ1-2; tentatively, D is TRBD1 (6 bases). CDR1 and CDR2 (germline): MDHEN, SYDVKM. Trimming cost V 6 bases and J 8 bases, with 22 bases left between them. The CDR3 totals 15 residues. The CDR3 sequence is CASSPTTGGLPGYTF. The DNA of the CDR3 is TGTGCCAGCAGCCCAACGACAGGAGGGCTTCCGGGCTACACCTTC.

V usage is TRBV29-1 and J usage is TRBJ2-3, with D perhaps matching TRBD1 or TRBD2 (5 bases each). This CDR3 has 17 amino acids. The germline V gene encodes CDR1 SQVTM and CDR2 ANQGSEA. Between the trimmed V and J ends, which lost 6 bases and 5 bases, there was a span of 27 bases. The CDR3 DNA follows: TGCAGCGTCGCCCTATCGGGGCTACCCACTTATGGAGATACGCAGTATTTT. Translated, it gives CSVALSGLPTYGDTQYF.

The sample holds one count of this clone. The J gene is TRBJ1-3, the V gene TRBV4-3; D not resolved. The V end lost 0 bases, the J end lost 6 bases, and 6 bases lay between the germline ends. The CDR3 totals 13 residues. Germline CDR1 reads LGHNA; CDR2 reads YSLEER. The CDR3 region has the DNA TGCGCCAGCAGCCAAGATCTGGAAAACACCATATATTTT. Its translation: CASSQDLENTIYF.

In this sample, this clone turned up a few times. The V call is TRBV5-1, the J call TRBJ1-1; TRBD1 is a possible D gene (5 bases). Trimming took off 2 bases at V and 4 bases at J, with 15 bases between the two ends. Germline CDR1 SGHRS, CDR2 YFSETQ. This CDR3 is built from 15 residues. The CDR3 DNA reads as TGCGCCAGCAGCTTAGGGTCCCTGGGACGCACTGAAGCTTTCTTT. It yields the protein CASSLGSLGRTEAFF.

The J gene is TRBJ1-5, the V gene TRBV7-8; D gene ambiguous. The length of the CDR3 is 15 residues. Per the germline V gene, CDR1 is SGHVS and CDR2 is FQNEAQ. Trimming removed 1 base at V and 2 bases at J, with 9 bases between. CDR3 bases: TGTGCCAGCAGCTTAGGGGGTGTGGGCAATCAGCCCCAGCATTTT. Translated, it gives CASSLGGVGNQPQHF.

The chain combines TRBV6-4 with TRBJ2-3; unclear D gene. Between the trimmed V and J ends, which lost 3 bases and 9 bases, there was a span of 16 bases. Germline assignment: CDR1 MRHNA and CDR2 SNTAGT. The CDR3 spans 14 residues. The CDR3 reads CASSEQPLDPTQYF. CDR3 bases: TGTGCCAGCAGTGAACAGCCATTAGACCCAACGCAGTATTTT.